Below are 30 T cell receptor beta chains sequenced from a single sample in a study of cytomegalovirus exposure and HLA in healthy donors. Sequencing was performed with immunoSEQ multiplex PCR; in TCRdb, only in-frame clones are kept and a portion is missing. The sample carries over 200,000 clones, around 88% recorded once. Sequenced input: PBMCs. Receptor source: a woman under 30 in good health and CMV-seronegative.

This clone appeared a few times. For the CDR3, the DNA is TGTGCCAGCAGTGAATCCGACAGGTGGGCTAGTGGCTACACCTTC. Translating gives CASSESDRWASGYTF. The chain combines TRBV6-1 with TRBJ1-2; a weak D match, TRBD1 (6 bases). Germline V CDR1 and CDR2: MNHNS, SASEGT. There are 15 residues in the CDR3. V lost 2 bases and J 7 bases, leaving 17 bases between the germline ends.

V gene TRBV4-1 combines with J gene TRBJ1-2; D is uncertain. This CDR3 has 14 amino acids. Trimming left V 4 bases short and J 4 bases short, with 13 bases between. Germline V gene data show CDR1 as MGHRA and CDR2 as YSYEKL. CDR3 sequence (DNA): TGCGCCAGCAGCCCTGGGCTTCGGGGCTATGGCTACACCTTC. Residues: CASSPGLRGYGYTF.

This chain connects TRBV28 to TRBJ2-1; 10 bases line up with TRBD2. V was clipped by 5 bases and J by 1 base; unmatched bases: 5. Germline CDR1 MDHEN, CDR2 SYDVKM. This CDR3 region has 16 residues. CDR3 loop: CASSPRTSGSYNEQFF. DNA for the CDR3: TGTGCCAGCAGTCCGCGGACTAGCGGATCCTACAATGAGCAGTTCTTC.

The CDR3 DNA follows: TGTGCCAGCAGTCCTCCTCCTGCGGGTCAGCCCCAGCATTTT. As protein: CASSPPPAGQPQHF. The genes are TRBV28 and TRBJ1-5; D gene uncertain. Trimming stripped 5 bases from V and 6 bases from J, with 14 bases between. The germline CDR1 and CDR2 sequences are MDHEN and SYDVKM. CDR3 length equals 14 residues.

J is TRBJ2-7 and V is TRBV7-2; 9 positions match TRBD1. The CDR3 runs 15 residues. V dropped 3 bases and J dropped 3; count of bases not matched to a gene: 6. CDR1 is SGHTA and CDR2 is FQGNSA in the germline V gene. CDR3 bases: TGTGCCAGCAGCTTTAGGGACAGGGCGGACTACGAGCAGTACTTC. Translation: CASSFRDRADYEQYF.

This sequence joins TRBV4-2 and TRBJ2-1, with 7 bases aligning to TRBD2. V lost 0 bases and J lost 4; bases outside the gene matches: 6. The CDR3 is 16 amino acids. Germline V CDR1 and CDR2: LGHNA, YNFKEQ. CDR3 nucleotide sequence: TGTGCCAGCAGCCAAGACTGGGGGACTACTTACAATGAGCAGTTCTTC. It translates to CASSQDWGTTYNEQFF.

A few counts support this clone. V gene TRBV11-2 combines with J gene TRBJ2-7; TRBD2 aligns across 7 bases. J gave up 2 bases and V 4 bases, and 8 bases lay outside the gene matches. The length of the CDR3 is 15 residues. Germline V gene sequence: CDR1 SGHAT, CDR2 FQNNGV. The DNA of the CDR3 is TGTGCCAGCAGCTCGGACCGGGACTACCCCTACGAGCAGTACTTC. Encoded protein: CASSSDRDYPYEQYF.

This clone has more than one count but fewer than ten. The chain uses TRBV30 and TRBJ1-2; D is unresolved. Trimming shortened V by 3 bases and J by 2 bases, and 13 bases separated the two germline ends. Per the germline V gene, CDR1 is GTSNPN and CDR2 is SVGIG (reference sequence). The CDR3 loop spans 14 amino acids. The CDR3 reads CAWSPGRTNYGYTF. For the CDR3, the DNA is TGTGCCTGGAGCCCTGGGAGGACGAACTATGGCTACACCTTC.

V gene TRBV7-8 combines with J gene TRBJ2-7; 9 nucleotides align to TRBD2. Germline CDR1 and CDR2: SGHVS and FQNEAQ. The CDR3 is 16 amino acids. V was pared by 1 base and J by 2 bases, with 6 bases of the junction left unmatched. The CDR3 coding sequence is TGTGCCAGCAGCTTAGTCTCGGTAGCGGGAGCCTACGAGCAGTACTTC. Its translation is CASSLVSVAGAYEQYF.

The V call is TRBV5-6, the J call TRBJ2-3; the match to TRBD2 covers 10 bases. CDR3 length equals 18 residues. The V and J ends lost 0 bases and 3 bases, in that order; junction bases with no gene match: 10. Germline CDR1 is SGHDT and CDR2 is YYEEEE. The CDR3 here is CASSLVPVLAGVTDTQYF. CDR3 nucleotides: TGTGCCAGCAGCTTGGTGCCCGTGCTAGCGGGAGTGACAGATACGCAGTATTTT.

The rearrangement joins TRBV27 to TRBJ1-5; 8 nucleotides line up with TRBD1. Germline trimming cut 5 bases from V and 5 bases from J; bases unmatched to any gene: 8. CDR1 and CDR2 (germline): MNHEY, SMNVEV (reference sequence). This CDR3 comprises 15 residues. The CDR3 bases are TGTGCCAGCAGTCTACAGGGGGTCTCTTATCAGCCCCAGCATTTT. Translation: CASSLQGVSYQPQHF.

The chain carries TRBV19 and TRBJ2-2; D not certain. V was trimmed by 6 bases and J by 5 bases, leaving 10 bases between them. The CDR3 length is 13 residues. Germline V CDR1 and CDR2: LNHDA, SQIVND (reference sequence). The CDR3 is CASSITTTGELFF. The CDR3 DNA reads TGTGCCAGTAGCATTACTACGACCGGGGAGCTGTTTTTT.

This rearrangement joins TRBV7-2 to TRBJ2-3, with 9 bases that match TRBD2. CDR3 length: 18 amino acids. Unmatched junction bases numbered 11, after V lost 0 bases and J lost 4 bases. CDR1 is SGHTA, CDR2 FQGNSA, per germline. Here the CDR3 reads CASSLAPSGMGGADTQYF. CDR3 sequence (DNA): TGTGCCAGCAGCTTAGCGCCTAGCGGGATGGGGGGGGCAGATACGCAGTATTTT.

This clone was seen only once. The chain links TRBV28 to TRBJ1-1; possible D gene TRBD1, 6 bases. V lost 7 bases and J 4 bases, leaving 22 bases between the germline ends. Looked up from germline, CDR1 is MDHEN and CDR2 is SYDVKM. This CDR3 has 16 amino acids. The CDR3: CASNSWGGPTGTEAFF. In DNA form, the CDR3 reads TGTGCCAGCAACTCCTGGGGGGGCCCCACGGGCACTGAAGCTTTCTTT.

This chain connects TRBV10-1 to TRBJ2-3; no clear D. This CDR3 spans 13 amino acids. Per germline, CDR1 WNHNN and CDR2 SYGVQD (reference sequence). Trimming shortened V by 3 bases and J by 4 bases, and 8 bases separated the two germline ends. The CDR3 reads CASSETSPDTQYF. Here the CDR3 DNA reads TGCGCCAGCAGTGAAACTTCCCCAGATACGCAGTATTTT.

The chain is built from TRBV6-6 and TRBJ1-2, with a tentative D call TRBD1 (5 bases). V was pared by 4 bases and J by 4 bases, with 13 bases between. Germline loops: CDR1 MNHNY, CDR2 SVGAGI (reference sequence). The length of the CDR3 is 14 residues. The CDR3 DNA is TGTGCCAGCAGTTTCGTACAGGAGCCCTATGGCTACACCTTC. As protein: CASSFVQEPYGYTF.

V and J are TRBV6-5 and TRBJ2-7, with a tentative D call TRBD1 (6 bases). Germline V gene sequence: CDR1 MNHEY, CDR2 SVGAGI. The CDR3 is 14 amino acids. Trimming removed 3 bases from V and 2 bases from J, with 11 bases in between. The CDR3 loop reads CASSYGQLTYEQYF. The CDR3, as DNA: TGTGCCAGCAGTTATGGACAGTTGACCTACGAGCAGTACTTC.

The chain carries TRBV7-2 and TRBJ2-7; 13 bases are shared with TRBD2. The CDR3 length is 16 residues. V lost 5 bases, J lost 5 bases, and 9 bases stayed unmatched. Per the germline V gene, CDR1 is SGHTA and CDR2 is FQGNSA. CDR3 nucleotide sequence: TGTGCCAGCAGCCCCTCCCGGGGGACTAGCGGGAACGAGCAGTACTTC. It codes for CASSPSRGTSGNEQYF.

The CDR3 here is CASTPRGTGELFF. The CDR3 DNA is TGTGCCAGCACCCCTCGAGGGACCGGGGAGCTGTTTTTT. The rearrangement uses TRBV28 and TRBJ2-2, with D tentatively TRBD2 (5 bases). CDR3 length: 13 amino acids. The V and J ends lost 7 bases and 5 bases respectively, with 11 bases between them. CDR1 MDHEN and CDR2 SYDVKM come from the germline V gene.

V and J are TRBV6-5 and TRBJ2-7; the D is unclear. Looked up from germline, CDR1 is MNHEY and CDR2 is SVGAGI. V was clipped by 4 bases and J by 3 bases, with 10 bases between them. CDR3 size: 13 residues. The CDR3: CASSSLPGYEQYF. CDR3 DNA sequence: TGTGCCAGCAGTTCTCTGCCAGGCTACGAGCAGTACTTC.

V usage is TRBV27 and J usage is TRBJ1-5; TRBD1 might be the D (6 bases). CDR1 and CDR2 (germline): MNHEY, SMNVEV (reference sequence). Trimming left V 3 bases short and J 8 bases short, with 20 bases between. The CDR3 contains 16 residues. CDR3 sequence (DNA): TGTGCCAGCAGTTTGGGGGGGGGCGCCGGGGGTGAGCCCCAGCATTTT. Amino acid sequence: CASSLGGGAGGEPQHF.

The chain combines TRBV6-5 with TRBJ2-2; no clear D. Germline loops: CDR1 MNHEY, CDR2 SVGAGI. Deletions cut 5 bases from V and 1 base from J, with 11 bases between. CDR3 length equals 15 residues. Here the CDR3 DNA reads TGTGCCAGCAGTACCTCTAGGTGGAACACCGGGGAGCTGTTTTTT. Protein product: CASSTSRWNTGELFF.

The chain couples TRBV7-9 to TRBJ2-3; 8 positions match TRBD1. CDR1 is SEHNR, CDR2 FQNEAQ, per germline (reference sequence). V lost 3 bases to trimming and J lost 2 bases; unmatched junction nucleotides: 4. This CDR3 contains 15 residues. This CDR3 reads CASSLGQAFTDTQYF. The CDR3, as DNA: TGTGCCAGCAGCTTGGGACAGGCCTTCACAGATACGCAGTATTTT.

V and J are TRBV11-3 and TRBJ2-1; TRBD2 is a possible D gene (6 bases). The CDR3 has 13 amino acids. Trimming cost V 5 bases and J 6 bases, with 11 bases left between them. Germline CDR1 and CDR2: SGHNT and YENEEA. The CDR3, as DNA: TGTGCCAGCAGCCTATCGCGGGGCAATGAGCAGTTCTTC. Translating it yields CASSLSRGNEQFF.

The CDR3 spells CASSLAKSLPYEQYF. The DNA for the CDR3 is TGTGCCAGCAGCTTAGCCAAGAGTTTACCCTACGAGCAGTACTTC. The chain joins TRBV7-2 to TRBJ2-7, with no clear D. Trimming pared 0 bases from V and 2 bases from J, leaving 11 bases between. Germline lookup yields CDR1 SGHTA and CDR2 FQGNSA. This CDR3 contains 15 residues.

This clone has more than one count but fewer than ten. The chain employs TRBV12-5 and TRBJ1-2; 8 positions agree with TRBD1. CDR1 and CDR2 from the germline V gene are LGHNT and FRNRAP. This CDR3 spans 14 amino acids. The V segment lost 1 base and the J segment 6 bases; nucleotides outside the gene matches: 4. The CDR3 DNA is TGTGCTAGTGGTTTGGCGACAGGGGTTCATGGCTACACCTTC. Encoded protein: CASGLATGVHGYTF.

CDR3 amino acids: CASSLDGGAWAGRGYTF. The CDR3 DNA is TGTGCCAGCAGCTTAGATGGGGGCGCCTGGGCCGGTCGGGGCTACACCTTC. The chain recombines TRBV7-9 with TRBJ1-2; tentative D call: TRBD1 (6 bases). The CDR3 is made up of 17 amino acids. Trimming removed 1 base at V and 8 bases at J, with 23 bases between. Per the germline V gene, CDR1 is SEHNR and CDR2 is FQNEAQ (reference sequence). The variable domain in full, with the rest retrieved from reference TRBV7-9 and TRBJ1-2, is DTGVSQNPRHKITKRGQNVTFRCDPISEHNRLYWYRQTLGQGPEFLTYFQNEAQLEKSRLLSDRFSAERPKGSFSTLEIQRTEQGDSAMYLCASSLDGGAWAGRGYTFGSGTRLTVV.

Details on this clone: The same CDR3 can be traced to other DNA sequences in this sample. V gene TRBV27 combines with J gene TRBJ1-2; D is possibly TRBD1 (6 bases). Germline CDR1 and CDR2: MNHEY and SMNVEV (reference sequence). The length of the CDR3 is 13 residues. V was clipped by 6 bases and J by 1 base, with 9 bases between them. CDR3 in amino acids: CASSPRGNYGYTF. CDR3 in DNA: TGTGCCAGCAGCCCCAGGGGTAACTATGGCTACACCTTC.

The chain employs TRBV11-3 and TRBJ2-1; 10 nucleotides line up with TRBD2. The V gene end was trimmed by 5 bases and the J gene end by 10 bases; junction bases not matched to a gene: 11. The CDR3 is 15 residues long. The germline V gene encodes CDR1 SGHNT and CDR2 YENEEA. CDR3 sequence (DNA): TGTGCCAGCAGCACCACTAGCGGGAATTTTGGGGAGCAGTTCTTC. Translated, it gives CASSTTSGNFGEQFF.

The rearrangement uses TRBV2 and TRBJ1-1; 7 bases are shared with TRBD1. This CDR3 comprises 12 residues. Germline CDR1 is SNHLY and CDR2 is FYNNEI. The V segment lost 6 bases and the J segment 12 bases; nucleotides outside the gene matches: 10. The CDR3 region has the DNA TGTGCCAGCAGCTGGAGGGACAGCGATTCTTTCTTT. Its protein is CASSWRDSDSFF.